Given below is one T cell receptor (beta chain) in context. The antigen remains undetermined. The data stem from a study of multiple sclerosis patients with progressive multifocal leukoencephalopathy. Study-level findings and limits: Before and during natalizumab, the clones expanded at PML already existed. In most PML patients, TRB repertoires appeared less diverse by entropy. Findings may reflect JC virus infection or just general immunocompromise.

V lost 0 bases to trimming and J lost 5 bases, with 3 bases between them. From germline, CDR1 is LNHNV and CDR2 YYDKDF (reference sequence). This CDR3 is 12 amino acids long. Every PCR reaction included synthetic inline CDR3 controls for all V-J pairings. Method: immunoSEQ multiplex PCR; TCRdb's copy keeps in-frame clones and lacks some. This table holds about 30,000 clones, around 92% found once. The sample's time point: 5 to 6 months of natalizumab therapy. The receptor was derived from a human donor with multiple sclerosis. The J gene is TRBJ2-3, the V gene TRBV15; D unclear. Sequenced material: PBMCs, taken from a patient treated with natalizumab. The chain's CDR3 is CATSRDRDTQYF. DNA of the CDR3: TGTGCCACCAGCAGAGATAGAGATACGCAGTATTTT.